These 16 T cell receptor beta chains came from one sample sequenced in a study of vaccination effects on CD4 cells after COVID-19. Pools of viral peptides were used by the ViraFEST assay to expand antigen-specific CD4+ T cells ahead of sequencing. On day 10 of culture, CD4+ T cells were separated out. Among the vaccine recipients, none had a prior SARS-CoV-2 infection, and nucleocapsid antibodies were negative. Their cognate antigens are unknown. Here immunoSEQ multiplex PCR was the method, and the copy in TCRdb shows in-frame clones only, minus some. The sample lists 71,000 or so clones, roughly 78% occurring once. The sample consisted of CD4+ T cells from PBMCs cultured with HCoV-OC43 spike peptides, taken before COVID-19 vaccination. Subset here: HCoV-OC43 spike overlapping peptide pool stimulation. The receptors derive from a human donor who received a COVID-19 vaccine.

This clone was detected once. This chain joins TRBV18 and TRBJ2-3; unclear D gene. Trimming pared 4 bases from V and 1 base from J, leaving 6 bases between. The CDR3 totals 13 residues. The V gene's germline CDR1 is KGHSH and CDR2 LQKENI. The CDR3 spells CASSQDRTDTQYF. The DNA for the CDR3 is TGTGCCAGCTCACAGGACCGCACAGATACGCAGTATTTT.

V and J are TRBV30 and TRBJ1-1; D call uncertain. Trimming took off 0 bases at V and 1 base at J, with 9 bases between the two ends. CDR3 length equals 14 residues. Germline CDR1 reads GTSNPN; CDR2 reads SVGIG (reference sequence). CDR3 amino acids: CAWSVETANTEAFF. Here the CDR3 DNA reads TGTGCCTGGAGTGTAGAAACAGCGAACACTGAAGCTTTCTTT.

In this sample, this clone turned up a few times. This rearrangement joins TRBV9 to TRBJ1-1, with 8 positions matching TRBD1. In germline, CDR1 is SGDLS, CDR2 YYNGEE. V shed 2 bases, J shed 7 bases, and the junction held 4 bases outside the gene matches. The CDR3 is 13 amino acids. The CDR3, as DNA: TGTGCCAGCAGCGTCGTACAGGGGGGTGAAGCTTTCTTT. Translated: CASSVVQGGEAFF.

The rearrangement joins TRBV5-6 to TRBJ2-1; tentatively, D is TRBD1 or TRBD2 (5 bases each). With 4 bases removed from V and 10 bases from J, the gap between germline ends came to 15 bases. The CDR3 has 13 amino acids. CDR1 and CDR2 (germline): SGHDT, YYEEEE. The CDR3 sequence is CASSPSRGREQFF. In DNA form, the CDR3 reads TGTGCCAGCAGCCCGTCCCGGGGCCGCGAGCAGTTCTTC. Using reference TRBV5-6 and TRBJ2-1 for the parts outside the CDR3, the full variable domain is DAGVTQSPTHLIKTRGQQVTLRCSPKSGHDTVSWYQQALGQGPQFIFQYYEEEERQRGNFPDRFSGHQFPNYSSELNVNALLLGDSALYLCASSPSRGREQFFGPGTRLTVL.

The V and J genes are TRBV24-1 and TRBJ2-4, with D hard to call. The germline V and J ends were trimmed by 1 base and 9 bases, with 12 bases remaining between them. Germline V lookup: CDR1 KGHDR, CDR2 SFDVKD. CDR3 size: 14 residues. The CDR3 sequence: CATSDFRYRPIQYF. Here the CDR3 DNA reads TGTGCCACCAGTGATTTCAGGTACCGGCCCATTCAGTACTTC.

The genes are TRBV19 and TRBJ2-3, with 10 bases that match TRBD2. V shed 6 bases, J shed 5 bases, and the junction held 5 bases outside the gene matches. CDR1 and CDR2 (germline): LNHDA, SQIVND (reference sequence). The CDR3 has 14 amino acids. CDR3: CASRRRLAGDTQYF. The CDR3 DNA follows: TGTGCCAGTAGGCGGCGACTAGCGGGAGATACGCAGTATTTT.

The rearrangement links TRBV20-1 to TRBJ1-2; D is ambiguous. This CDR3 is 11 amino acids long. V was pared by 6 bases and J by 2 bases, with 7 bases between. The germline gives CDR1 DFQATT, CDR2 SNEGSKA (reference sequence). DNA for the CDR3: TGCAGTGCGACGGAAAACTATGGCTACACCTTC. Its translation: CSATENYGYTF.

This CDR3 is CASSNRTAYEQYV. CDR3 nucleotides: TGTGCCAGCTCAAATCGGACGGCCTACGAGCAGTACGTC. This chain uses TRBV18 with TRBJ2-7; no definite D call. Trimming shortened V by 5 bases and J by 2 bases, and 10 bases separated the two germline ends. The germline V gene encodes CDR1 KGHSH and CDR2 LQKENI. This CDR3 has 13 residues.

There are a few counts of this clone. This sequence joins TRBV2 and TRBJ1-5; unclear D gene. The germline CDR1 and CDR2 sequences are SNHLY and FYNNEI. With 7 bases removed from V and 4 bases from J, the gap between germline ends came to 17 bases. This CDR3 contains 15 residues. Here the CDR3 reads CASTKTNLVNQPQHF. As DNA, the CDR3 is TGTGCCAGCACCAAGACAAACTTAGTAAATCAGCCCCAGCATTTT.

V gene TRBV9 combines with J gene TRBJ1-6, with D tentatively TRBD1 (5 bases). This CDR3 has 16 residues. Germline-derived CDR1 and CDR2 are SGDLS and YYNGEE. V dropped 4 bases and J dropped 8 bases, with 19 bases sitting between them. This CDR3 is CASSLAGTAGDSPLHF. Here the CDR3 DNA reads TGTGCCAGCAGCCTGGCCGGGACCGCCGGGGATTCACCCCTCCACTTT.

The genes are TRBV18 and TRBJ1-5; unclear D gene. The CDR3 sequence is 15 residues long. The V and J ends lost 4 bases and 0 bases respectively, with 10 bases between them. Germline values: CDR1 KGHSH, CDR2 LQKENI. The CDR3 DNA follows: TGTGCCAGCTCACGAGTAGGCAGTAGCAATCAGCCCCAGCATTTT. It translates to CASSRVGSSNQPQHF.

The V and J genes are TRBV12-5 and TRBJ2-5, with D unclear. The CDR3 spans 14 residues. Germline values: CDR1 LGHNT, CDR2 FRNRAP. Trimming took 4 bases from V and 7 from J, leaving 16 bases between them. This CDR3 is CASGSDLSGGTQYF. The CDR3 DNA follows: TGTGCTAGTGGTTCCGACTTATCTGGTGGGACCCAGTACTTC.

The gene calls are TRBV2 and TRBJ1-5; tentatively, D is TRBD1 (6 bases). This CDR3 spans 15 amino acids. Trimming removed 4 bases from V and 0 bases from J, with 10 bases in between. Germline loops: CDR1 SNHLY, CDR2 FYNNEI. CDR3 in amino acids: CASSVQGISNQPQHF. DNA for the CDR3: TGTGCCAGCAGTGTACAGGGAATTAGCAATCAGCCCCAGCATTTT.

The CDR3 DNA sequence: TGTGCCAGCAGTGCTTTATACGGACTCTATGGCTACACCTTC. Residues: CASSALYGLYGYTF. The chain links TRBV6-2 or TRBV6-3 to TRBJ1-2, with D hard to call. Germline CDR1 reads MNHEY; CDR2 reads SVGEGT. The germline V and J ends were trimmed by 5 bases and 4 bases, with 14 bases remaining between them. The CDR3 contains 14 residues.

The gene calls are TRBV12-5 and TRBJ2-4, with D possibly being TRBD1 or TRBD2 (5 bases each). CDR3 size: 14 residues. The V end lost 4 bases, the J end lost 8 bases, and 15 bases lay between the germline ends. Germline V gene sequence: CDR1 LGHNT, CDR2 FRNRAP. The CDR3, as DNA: TGTGCTAGTGGTTCAAGGACACTAGAGGACATTCAGTACTTC. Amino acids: CASGSRTLEDIQYF.

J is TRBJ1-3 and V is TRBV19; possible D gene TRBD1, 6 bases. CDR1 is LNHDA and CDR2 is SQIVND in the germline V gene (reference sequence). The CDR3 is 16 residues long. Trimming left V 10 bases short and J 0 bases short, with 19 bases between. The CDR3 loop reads CATRLTGLLSGNTIYF. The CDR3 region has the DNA TGTGCCACCAGACTTACAGGGCTCCTCTCTGGAAACACCATATATTTT.